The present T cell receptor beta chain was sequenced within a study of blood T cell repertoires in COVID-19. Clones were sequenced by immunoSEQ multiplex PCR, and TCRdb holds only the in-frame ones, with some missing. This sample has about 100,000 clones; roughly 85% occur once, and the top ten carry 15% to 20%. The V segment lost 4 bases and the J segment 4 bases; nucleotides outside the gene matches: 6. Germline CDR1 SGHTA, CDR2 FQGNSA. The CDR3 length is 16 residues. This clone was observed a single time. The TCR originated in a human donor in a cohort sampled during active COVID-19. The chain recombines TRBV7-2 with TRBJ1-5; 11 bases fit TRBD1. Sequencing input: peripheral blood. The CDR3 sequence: CASSSPGTGGNQPQHF. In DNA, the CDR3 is TGTGCCAGCAGCTCACCCGGGACAGGGGGGAATCAGCCCCAGCATTTT.